The clone carrying this TCR beta chain was counted a few times. The sample comes from a study of identical twins. V shed 6 bases and J shed 0 bases, with 8 bases lying between them. Germline assignment: CDR1 LGHNT and CDR2 FRNRAP. The CDR3 spans 13 residues. MiXCR, run by TCRdb on the 5' RACE reads, gives a single entry per CDR3 protein. The sample consists of around 1.7 million distinct CDR3 sequences, around a third of them appearing once. The receptor's source is a newborn girl in good health. Material for sequencing was cord blood. This chain connects TRBV12-5 to TRBJ1-1; tentatively, D is TRBD1 (5 bases). The CDR3 coding sequence is TGTGCTAGTGGCCTAGGGGTGAACACTGAAGCTTTCTTT. It encodes CASGLGVNTEAFF.